The 32 T cell receptor beta chains given below trace back to one sample, sequenced in a study of T-cell memory formation after mild COVID-19. One entry per CDR3 protein, called by TCRdb with MiXCR from the 5' RACE reads. This table holds about 140,000 distinct CDR3 sequences, 13% to 15% found once. Sample: PBMCs or a T cell subset sorted from them (not recorded which). These receptor sequences come from an adult woman who had mild COVID-19 (a few samples of this study predate the infection). Cell type and time point are not known.

The chain couples TRBV20-1 to TRBJ2-3; TRBD1 agrees at 10 bases. V dropped 6 bases and J dropped 7; count of bases not matched to a gene: 7. The CDR3 loop spans 13 amino acids. The V gene's germline CDR1 is DFQATT and CDR2 SNEGSKA (reference sequence). The CDR3 DNA is TGCAGTGCCAGGGACAGGGGCGCGAATACGCAGTATTTT. Translated, it gives CSARDRGANTQYF.

This clonotype has ten or more counts. Here the CDR3 reads CASSLVGGGVYEQYF. The DNA for the CDR3 is TGCGCCAGCAGCTTGGTGGGCGGAGGGGTTTACGAGCAGTACTTC. The gene calls are TRBV5-1 and TRBJ2-7; possibly TRBD2 for D (6 bases). Germline V lookup: CDR1 SGHRS, CDR2 YFSETQ. This CDR3 spans 15 amino acids. Trimming cost V 0 bases and J 4 bases, with 14 bases left between them.

This clonotype was picked up a small number of times. The gene calls are TRBV30 and TRBJ1-2; D is unclear. The germline CDR1 and CDR2 sequences are GTSNPN and SVGIG (reference sequence). This CDR3 is 11 amino acids long. The V and J ends lost 7 bases and 5 bases respectively, with 11 bases between them. CDR3 residues: CASQDSYGYTF. DNA for the CDR3: TGTGCCTCTCAGGACTCTTATGGCTACACCTTC.

There are a few counts of this clonotype. V gene TRBV6-5 combines with J gene TRBJ1-2, with D possibly TRBD1 on 6 matching bases. CDR3 length equals 14 residues. Germline loops: CDR1 MNHEY, CDR2 SVGAGI. The ends were cut back, 5 bases at V and 0 bases at J, with 10 bases in the middle. The CDR3 bases are TGTGCCAGCAGTCCCGACAGGACTAACTATGGCTACACCTTC. Translation gives CASSPDRTNYGYTF.

This clonotype showed up many times. J is TRBJ1-2 and V is TRBV19, with TRBD1 identical over 8 bases. V dropped 3 bases and J dropped 7; count of bases not matched to a gene: 7. Germline V CDR1 and CDR2: LNHDA, SQIVND (reference sequence). This CDR3 spans 14 amino acids. CDR3 protein: CASSIPGQGTGYTF. In DNA form, the CDR3 reads TGTGCCAGTAGTATTCCCGGACAGGGCACTGGCTACACCTTC.

This clonotype was counted between two and nine times. The chain has TRBV7-9 and TRBJ1-1; D possibly corresponds to TRBD1 (5 bases). Trimming stripped 1 base from V and 0 bases from J, with 9 bases between. The CDR3 runs 15 residues. The germline V gene encodes CDR1 SEHNR and CDR2 FQNEAQ (reference sequence). The CDR3 is CASSLGVGLNTEAFF. CDR3 bases: TGTGCCAGCAGCTTAGGTGTGGGGCTGAACACTGAAGCTTTCTTT.

This clonotype was seen ten or more times. The V call is TRBV9, the J call TRBJ2-7, with D possibly TRBD1 on 6 matching bases. Trimming took off 4 bases at V and 2 bases at J, with 16 bases between the two ends. This CDR3 spans 15 amino acids. From germline, CDR1 is SGDLS and CDR2 YYNGEE. CDR3 loop: CASSPSSGTPYEQYF. The CDR3 nucleotides read TGTGCCAGCAGCCCGAGCTCCGGGACACCCTACGAGCAGTACTTC.

The table lists this clonotype with a few counts. The chain combines TRBV20-1 with TRBJ1-1; D ambiguous. Trimming took 6 bases from V and 1 from J, leaving 12 bases between them. CDR1 is DFQATT, CDR2 SNEGSKA, per germline (reference sequence). The CDR3 loop spans 13 amino acids. CDR3 nucleotides: TGCAGTGCAAGAAGGGTGGGGAACACTGAAGCTTTCTTT. Translating it yields CSARRVGNTEAFF.

This clonotype has more than one count but fewer than ten. The chain uses TRBV7-2 and TRBJ2-4; TRBD1 might be the D (5 bases). The CDR3 consists of 16 residues. CDR1 is SGHTA, CDR2 FQGNSA, per germline. V was cut by 1 base and J by 6 bases, with 16 bases left in between. DNA for the CDR3: TGTGCCAGCAGCTTAGGTATAGGGGCCCCACTAAACATTCAGTACTTC. Translation gives CASSLGIGAPLNIQYF. Variable domain in full (rest from reference TRBV7-2 and TRBJ2-4): GAGVSQSPSNKVTEKGKDVELRCDPISGHTALYWYRQSLGQGLEFLIYFQGNSAPDKSGLPSDRFSAERTGGSVSTLTIQRTQQEDSAVYLCASSLGIGAPLNIQYFGAGTRLSVL.

This clonotype showed up just a few times. This sequence joins TRBV7-9 and TRBJ1-2; D perhaps matches TRBD1 (5 bases). The CDR3 extends over 14 amino acids. The germline V and J ends were trimmed by 5 bases and 3 bases, with 13 bases remaining between them. The germline V gene encodes CDR1 SEHNR and CDR2 FQNEAQ (reference sequence). In nucleotides, the CDR3 is TGTGCCAGCAGCGCTAGAGAGGGGTACTATGGCTACACCTTC. Translated, it gives CASSAREGYYGYTF.

This clonotype appeared many times. The V and J genes are TRBV29-1 and TRBJ2-7, with TRBD1 matching over 7 bases. Per the germline V gene, CDR1 is SQVTM and CDR2 is ANQGSEA. There are 13 residues in the CDR3. V lost 5 bases, J lost 2 bases, and 6 bases stayed unmatched. The DNA for the CDR3 is TGCAGCGTTTGTGGACAGGTAACCTACGAGCAGTACTTC. As protein: CSVCGQVTYEQYF.

This clonotype has ten or more counts. The chain carries TRBV20-1 and TRBJ2-7, with 10 positions matching TRBD2. Germline V gene data show CDR1 as DFQATT and CDR2 as SNEGSKA (reference sequence). The CDR3 has 15 residues. The V and J ends lost 2 bases and 2 bases, in that order; junction bases with no gene match: 6. The CDR3 DNA is TGCAGTGCTAGACCCCCTAGCGGGGGTACCTACGAGCAGTACTTC. Translated, it gives CSARPPSGGTYEQYF.

V is TRBV13 and J is TRBJ2-7, with TRBD1 matching 10 bases. Germline CDR1 is PRHDT and CDR2 is FYEKMQ (reference sequence). The CDR3 is 15 amino acids. The V segment lost 4 bases and the J segment 7 bases; nucleotides outside the gene matches: 10. Here the CDR3 reads CASSSRQGAYREQYF. CDR3 sequence (DNA): TGTGCCAGCAGCTCCCGACAGGGGGCTTATAGGGAGCAGTACTTC.

The genes are TRBV4-1 and TRBJ2-7; D not certain. Germline V gene sequence: CDR1 MGHRA, CDR2 YSYEKL. V lost 0 bases, J lost 7 bases, and 13 bases lay in between. This CDR3 is 14 amino acids long. CDR3 residues: CASSQESHRMEQYF. The CDR3 DNA follows: TGCGCCAGCAGCCAAGAGTCTCACAGAATGGAGCAGTACTTC.

This clonotype showed up just a few times. This sequence joins TRBV11-3 and TRBJ2-3, with D possibly TRBD2 on 6 matching bases. Germline V gene data show CDR1 as SGHNT and CDR2 as YENEEA. V was shortened by 3 bases and J by 0 bases, with 10 bases between the two germline ends. CDR3 size: 15 residues. The CDR3: CASSFAEGSTDTQYF. CDR3 sequence (DNA): TGTGCCAGCAGCTTCGCGGAGGGGAGCACAGATACGCAGTATTTT.

In its sample, this clonotype was seen a few times. This chain connects TRBV11-2 to TRBJ1-4; 8 bases are shared with TRBD1. V shed 4 bases, J shed 8 bases, and the junction held 6 bases outside the gene matches. Looked up from germline, CDR1 is SGHAT and CDR2 is FQNNGV. The CDR3 covers 14 residues. The CDR3 DNA follows: TGTGCCAGCAGCTCTTACAGGGGGGACGAAAAACTGTTTTTT. It codes for CASSSYRGDEKLFF.

This clonotype showed up just a few times. The CDR3 protein is CASSLAGMETQYF. CDR3 coding DNA: TGCGCCAGCAGCTTGGCAGGGATGGAGACCCAGTACTTC. This chain links TRBV5-1 with TRBJ2-5, with a tentative D call TRBD1 (5 bases). Germline values: CDR1 SGHRS, CDR2 YFSETQ. The CDR3 is 13 amino acids. Trimming cost V 0 bases and J 5 bases, with 8 bases left between them.

The chain combines TRBV15 with TRBJ1-6, with D hard to call. This CDR3 region has 18 residues. V was clipped by 5 bases and J by 0 bases, with 17 bases between them. Germline-derived CDR1 and CDR2 are LNHNV and YYDKDF (reference sequence). The CDR3 protein is CATSPRPGVSSYNSPLHF. The CDR3 DNA follows: TGTGCCACCAGCCCCCGCCCCGGGGTGAGCTCCTATAATTCACCCCTCCACTTT.

This clonotype has only one observation. The V and J genes are TRBV3-1 and TRBJ2-1; 13 bases match TRBD2. V lost 3 bases to trimming and J lost 5 bases; unmatched junction nucleotides: 7. There are 17 residues in the CDR3. Germline CDR1 reads LGHDT; CDR2 reads YNNKEL (reference sequence). CDR3 in DNA: TGTGCCAGCAGCCACGGAGGGACTAGCGGGATCGACAATGAGCAGTTCTTC. Translated: CASSHGGTSGIDNEQFF.

The rearrangement joins TRBV29-1 to TRBJ2-1; no clear D. The CDR3 is made up of 14 amino acids. Trimming pared 1 base from V and 1 base from J, leaving 8 bases between. CDR1 and CDR2 from the germline V gene are SQVTM and ANQGSEA. The CDR3 here is CSVEGYRSYNEQFF. The CDR3 region has the DNA TGCAGCGTTGAAGGTTACAGATCCTACAATGAGCAGTTCTTC.

The table lists this clonotype with many counts. The chain carries TRBV9 and TRBJ2-1, with 12 positions matching TRBD2. V lost 0 bases to trimming and J lost 7 bases; unmatched junction nucleotides: 5. The CDR3 loop spans 16 amino acids. The germline V gene has CDR1 SGDLS and CDR2 YYNGEE. The DNA of the CDR3 is TGTGCCAGCAGCGTAGTTAGACTAGCGGGAGTTAATGAGCAGTTCTTC. Its translation is CASSVVRLAGVNEQFF.

This clonotype showed up many times. V and J are TRBV7-9 and TRBJ1-1; 7 positions agree with TRBD1. After removal of 5 bases from V and 3 bases from J, the junction contained 12 bases not matched to a gene. Germline CDR1 reads SEHNR; CDR2 reads FQNEAQ (reference sequence). This CDR3 is 16 amino acids long. CDR3: CASSPVSGTAHTEAFF. CDR3 nucleotide sequence: TGTGCCAGCAGCCCCGTTTCTGGGACAGCCCACACTGAAGCTTTCTTT.

This clonotype was found a few times. The chain recombines TRBV4-3 with TRBJ2-7; 8 nucleotides align to TRBD2. Per the germline V gene, CDR1 is LGHNA and CDR2 is YSLEER. The CDR3 has 18 residues. V lost 2 bases, J lost 0 bases, and 12 bases stayed unmatched. CDR3 residues: CASSQPQYERERSYEQYF. Here the CDR3 DNA reads TGCGCCAGCAGCCAACCGCAATACGAGCGGGAGCGCTCCTACGAGCAGTACTTC.

This clonotype was seen a few times. The chain is built from TRBV11-2 and TRBJ2-1; 7 bases fit TRBD2. The germline CDR1 and CDR2 sequences are SGHAT and FQNNGV. The CDR3 consists of 12 residues. J was trimmed by 9 bases and V by 4 bases; bases with no gene match: 3. CDR3 sequence reads: CASSSTSPEQFF. In DNA form, the CDR3 reads TGTGCCAGCAGCTCGACTAGCCCTGAGCAGTTCTTC.

The rearrangement uses TRBV9 and TRBJ1-5; D is ambiguous. Germline V gene data show CDR1 as SGDLS and CDR2 as YYNGEE. The CDR3 length is 14 residues. V was trimmed by 0 bases and J by 2 bases, leaving 6 bases between them. The CDR3 coding sequence is TGTGCCAGCAGCGTAGGGTGGGGCAATCAGCCCCAGCATTTT. This gives the protein CASSVGWGNQPQHF.

The chain uses TRBV4-1 and TRBJ2-1; a weak D match, TRBD2 (5 bases). The V gene's germline CDR1 is MGHRA and CDR2 YSYEKL. The V and J ends lost 1 base and 0 bases respectively, with 13 bases between them. The CDR3 has 17 amino acids. The CDR3 region is CASSQGALGSSYNEQFF. CDR3 coding DNA: TGCGCCAGCAGCCAAGGGGCATTGGGGAGCTCCTACAATGAGCAGTTCTTC.

This clonotype was recorded a few times. The rearrangement uses TRBV11-2 and TRBJ2-3; a possible D gene is TRBD2 (6 bases). Germline V gene lookup returns CDR1 SGHAT and CDR2 FQNNGV. Trimming shortened V by 3 bases and J by 2 bases, and 18 bases separated the two germline ends. The CDR3 extends over 17 amino acids. This chain's CDR3 is CASSFLNREWATDTQYF. DNA for the CDR3: TGTGCCAGCAGCTTCCTCAACCGGGAGTGGGCCACAGATACGCAGTATTTT.

This chain links TRBV20-1 with TRBJ1-4, with 8 bases fitting TRBD1. V gave up 3 bases and J gave up 2 bases; unmatched junction bases: 5. Germline lookup yields CDR1 DFQATT and CDR2 SNEGSKA (reference sequence). The CDR3 has 15 amino acids. CDR3: CSASGQGATNEKLFF. Here the CDR3 DNA reads TGCAGTGCTAGTGGGCAGGGGGCGACTAATGAAAAACTGTTTTTT.

The chain employs TRBV4-3 and TRBJ2-2, with TRBD2 matching over 8 bases. Germline CDR1 is LGHNA and CDR2 is YSLEER. Trimming at V came to 1 base and at J to 0 bases, leaving 4 bases not matched to a gene. The CDR3 covers 17 residues. This CDR3 reads CASSQVPSGPNTGELFF. The DNA for the CDR3 is TGCGCCAGCAGCCAAGTCCCTAGCGGGCCGAACACCGGGGAGCTGTTTTTT.

The table lists this clonotype with a few counts. The CDR3 sequence is CASSEPGLATGELFF. DNA of the CDR3: TGTGCCAGCAGCGAACCGGGACTAGCGACCGGGGAGCTGTTTTTT. The gene calls are TRBV7-9 and TRBJ2-2, with 10 nucleotides matching TRBD2. Germline V gene sequence: CDR1 SEHNR, CDR2 FQNEAQ (reference sequence). CDR3 length: 15 residues. Trimming removed 5 bases from V and 5 bases from J; junction bases left unmatched: 5. Drawing the rest from reference TRBV7-9 and TRBJ2-2, the complete variable domain is DTGVSQNPRHKITKRGQNVTFRCDPISEHNRLYWYRQTLGQGPEFLTYFQNEAQLEKSRLLSDRFSAERPKGSFSTLEIQRTEQGDSAMYLCASSEPGLATGELFFGEGSRLTVL.

The chain has TRBV18 and TRBJ2-1; TRBD2 agrees at 8 bases. This CDR3 is 16 amino acids long. The germline gives CDR1 KGHSH, CDR2 LQKENI. The ends lost 0 bases at V and 3 bases at J; junction bases unmatched: 4. CDR3 residues: CASSPPTSGNYNEQFF. CDR3 nucleotides: TGTGCCAGCTCACCACCAACTAGCGGAAACTACAATGAGCAGTTCTTC.

This clonotype was found many times. The chain joins TRBV5-1 to TRBJ2-3; possibly TRBD1 or TRBD2 for D (5 bases each). CDR1 is SGHRS, CDR2 YFSETQ, per germline. V was pared by 4 bases and J by 0 bases, with 15 bases between. The CDR3 totals 16 residues. The CDR3 nucleotides read TGCGCCAGCAGCAGGCCGGGGACCCCTAGCACAGATACGCAGTATTTT. This encodes CASSRPGTPSTDTQYF.